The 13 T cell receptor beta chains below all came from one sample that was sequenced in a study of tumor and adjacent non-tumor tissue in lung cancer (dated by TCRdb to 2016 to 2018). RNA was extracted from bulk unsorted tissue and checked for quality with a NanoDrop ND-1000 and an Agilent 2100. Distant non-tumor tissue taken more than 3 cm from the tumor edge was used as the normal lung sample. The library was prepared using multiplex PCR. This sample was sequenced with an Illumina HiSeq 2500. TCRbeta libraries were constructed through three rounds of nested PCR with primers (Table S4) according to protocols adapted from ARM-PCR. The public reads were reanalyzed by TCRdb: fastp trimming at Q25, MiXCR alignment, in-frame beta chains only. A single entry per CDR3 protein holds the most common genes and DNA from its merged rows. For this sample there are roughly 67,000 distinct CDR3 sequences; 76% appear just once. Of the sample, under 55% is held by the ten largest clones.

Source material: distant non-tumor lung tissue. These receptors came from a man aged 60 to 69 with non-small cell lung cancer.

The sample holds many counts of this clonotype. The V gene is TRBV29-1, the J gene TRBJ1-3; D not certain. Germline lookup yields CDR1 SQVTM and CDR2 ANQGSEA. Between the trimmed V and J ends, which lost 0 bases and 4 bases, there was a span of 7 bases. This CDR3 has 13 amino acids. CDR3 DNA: TGCAGCGTTGAAGAATGGCAGGGAAACACCATATATTTT. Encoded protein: CSVEEWQGNTIYF.

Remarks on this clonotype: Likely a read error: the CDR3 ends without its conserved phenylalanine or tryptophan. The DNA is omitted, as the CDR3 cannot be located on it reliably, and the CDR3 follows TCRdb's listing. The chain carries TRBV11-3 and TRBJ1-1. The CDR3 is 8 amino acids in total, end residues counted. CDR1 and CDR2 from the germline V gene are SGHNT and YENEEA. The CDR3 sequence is CATRQIHT.

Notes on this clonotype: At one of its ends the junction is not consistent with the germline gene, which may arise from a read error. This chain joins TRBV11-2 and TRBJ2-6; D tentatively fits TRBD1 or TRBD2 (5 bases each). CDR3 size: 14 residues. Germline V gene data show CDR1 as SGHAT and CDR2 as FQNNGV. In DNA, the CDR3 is TGTGCCAGCAGTCTCTCTGCTGGGACCAACGTCATGACTTTC. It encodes CASSLSAGTNVMTF.

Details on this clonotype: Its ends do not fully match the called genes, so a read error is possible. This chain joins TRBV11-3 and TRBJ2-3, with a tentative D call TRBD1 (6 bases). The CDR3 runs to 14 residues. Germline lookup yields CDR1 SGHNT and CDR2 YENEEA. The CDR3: CASCHRVVTDTQYF. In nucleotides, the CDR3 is TGCGCCAGCTGCCACAGGGTTGTCACAGATACGCAGTATTTT. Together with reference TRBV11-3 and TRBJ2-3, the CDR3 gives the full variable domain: EAGVVQSPRYKIIEKKQPVAFWCNPISGHNTLYWYLQNLGQGPELLIRYENEEAVDDSQLPKDRFSAERLKGVDSTLKIQPAELGDSAVYLCASCHRVVTDTQYFGPGTRLTVL.

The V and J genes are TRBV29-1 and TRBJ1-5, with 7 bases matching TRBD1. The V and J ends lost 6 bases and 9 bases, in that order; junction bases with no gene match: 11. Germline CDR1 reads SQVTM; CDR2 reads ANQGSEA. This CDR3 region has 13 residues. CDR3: CSVGQRGIRPQHF. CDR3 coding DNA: TGCAGCGTGGGACAGAGGGGCATTCGGCCCCAGCATTTT.

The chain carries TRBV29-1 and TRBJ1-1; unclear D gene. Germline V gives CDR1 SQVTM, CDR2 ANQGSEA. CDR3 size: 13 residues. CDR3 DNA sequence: TGCAGTATTGGGAGGGAGATGAACACTGAAGCTTTCTTT. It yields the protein CSIGREMNTEAFF.

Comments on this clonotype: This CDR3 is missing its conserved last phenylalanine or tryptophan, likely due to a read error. DNA of the CDR3: TGTGGCAGCAGCCAAGAGCTAGCTAGGGACAATGAGCAGTTCTCC. Protein sequence: CGSSQELARDNEQFS. V and J are TRBV4-2 and TRBJ2-1; D is perhaps TRBD2 (5 bases). CDR1 is LGHNA and CDR2 is YNFKEQ in the germline V gene. The CDR3 spans 15 residues.

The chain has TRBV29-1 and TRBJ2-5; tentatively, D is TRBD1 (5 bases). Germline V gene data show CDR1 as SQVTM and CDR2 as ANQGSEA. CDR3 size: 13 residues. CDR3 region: CSVETGVLETQYF. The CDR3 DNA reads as TGCAGTGTCGAAACAGGTGTACTAGAGACCCAGTACTTC.

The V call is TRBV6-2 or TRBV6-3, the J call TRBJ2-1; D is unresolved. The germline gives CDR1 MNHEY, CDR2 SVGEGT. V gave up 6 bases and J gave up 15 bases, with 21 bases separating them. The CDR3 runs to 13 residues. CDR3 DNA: TGTGCCAGCAGCCAAGTCATTGGCTATGAGTTGTTCTTC. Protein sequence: CASSQVIGYELFF.

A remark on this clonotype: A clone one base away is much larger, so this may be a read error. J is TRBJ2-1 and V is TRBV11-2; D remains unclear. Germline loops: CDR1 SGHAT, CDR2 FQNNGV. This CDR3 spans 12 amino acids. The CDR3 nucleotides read TGTGTCAGCAGTTCTTCATACGATGAGCAGTTCTTC. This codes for CVSSSSYDEQFF.

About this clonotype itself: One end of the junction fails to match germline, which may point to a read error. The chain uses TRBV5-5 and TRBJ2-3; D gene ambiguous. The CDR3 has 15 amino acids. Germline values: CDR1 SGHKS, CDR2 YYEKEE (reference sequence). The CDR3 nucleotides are TGTGCCGGCAGCCGGTGTGGAGTGCGGCCAGATACGCAGTATTTT. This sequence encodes CAGSRCGVRPDTQYF.

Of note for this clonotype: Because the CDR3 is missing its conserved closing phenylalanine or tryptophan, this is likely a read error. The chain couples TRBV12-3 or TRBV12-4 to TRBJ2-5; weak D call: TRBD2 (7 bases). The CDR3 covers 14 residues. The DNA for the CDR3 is TGTTCCAGCAGCTCAACGGGGGGCTTTGAGACCCAGTACTAC. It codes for CSSSSTGGFETQYY.

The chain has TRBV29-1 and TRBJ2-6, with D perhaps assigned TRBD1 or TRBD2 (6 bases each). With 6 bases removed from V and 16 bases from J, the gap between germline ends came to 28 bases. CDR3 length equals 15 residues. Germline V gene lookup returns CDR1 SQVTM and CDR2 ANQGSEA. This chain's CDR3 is CSVSVSSSGANALTF. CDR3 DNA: TGCAGCGTGAGTGTTTCTAGTTCGGGGGCCAACGCTCTGACTTTC.